Shown below are 21 T cell receptor beta chains from a single sample sequenced in a study of blood T cell repertoires in COVID-19. Repertoires were generated with immunoSEQ multiplex PCR, while TCRdb's copy carries only in-frame clones and drops some. In the table there are about 140,000 clones, roughly 80% of which are singletons. The source material was peripheral blood. These receptors were obtained from a woman aged 50 to 60 with active or convalescent COVID-19.

The chain has TRBV7-2 and TRBJ2-5; 7 nucleotides line up with TRBD2. CDR3 size: 13 residues. CDR1 and CDR2 from the germline V gene are SGHTA and FQGNSA. V dropped 5 bases and J dropped 4; count of bases not matched to a gene: 4. The CDR3 sequence: CASSPGGGETQYF. The CDR3 DNA reads TGTGCCAGCAGCCCTGGGGGGGGAGAGACCCAGTACTTC.

A few counts support this clone. J is TRBJ1-2 and V is TRBV7-2; 10 bases match TRBD1. In germline, CDR1 is SGHTA, CDR2 FQGNSA. Trimming at V came to 1 base and at J to 7 bases, leaving 3 bases not matched to a gene. CDR3 length: 14 amino acids. CDR3 loop: CASSLGGQGSGYTF. As DNA, the CDR3 is TGTGCCAGCAGCTTAGGGGGACAGGGGAGTGGCTACACCTTC. Full variable domain (remainder filled in from reference TRBV7-2 and TRBJ1-2): GAGVSQSPSNKVTEKGKDVELRCDPISGHTALYWYRQSLGQGLEFLIYFQGNSAPDKSGLPSDRFSAERTGGSVSTLTIQRTQQEDSAVYLCASSLGGQGSGYTFGSGTRLTVV.

The rearrangement joins TRBV24-1 to TRBJ2-5; 10 bases match TRBD1. Germline V gives CDR1 KGHDR, CDR2 SFDVKD. CDR3 size: 15 residues. Trimming removed 5 bases from V and 5 bases from J; junction bases left unmatched: 7. In DNA form, the CDR3 reads TGTGCCACCAGTGCTGCGGACAGGGGGAGGGAGACCCAGTACTTC. This codes for CATSAADRGRETQYF.

CDR3 loop: CASSSQGALETQYF. CDR3 nucleotides: TGTGCCAGTAGTAGTCAGGGGGCTTTGGAGACCCAGTACTTC. The chain couples TRBV19 to TRBJ2-5, with 8 bases identical to TRBD1. The junction had 6 bases not matched to a gene; V was cut back by 4 bases and J by 5 bases. The CDR3 is 14 residues long. The V gene's germline CDR1 is LNHDA and CDR2 SQIVND (reference sequence).

J is TRBJ1-2 and V is TRBV7-2; TRBD1 matches at 7 bases. Germline V gene lookup returns CDR1 SGHTA and CDR2 FQGNSA. The V gene end was trimmed by 4 bases and the J gene end by 8 bases; junction bases not matched to a gene: 10. The CDR3 has 14 residues. The CDR3 sequence: CASSSASGGRGYTF. Written as DNA, the CDR3 is TGTGCCAGCAGCTCCGCGTCAGGGGGACGAGGCTACACCTTC. The full variable domain, with the rest looked up from reference TRBV7-2 and TRBJ1-2, is GAGVSQSPSNKVTEKGKDVELRCDPISGHTALYWYRQSLGQGLEFLIYFQGNSAPDKSGLPSDRFSAERTGGSVSTLTIQRTQQEDSAVYLCASSSASGGRGYTFGSGTRLTVV.

J is TRBJ2-1 and V is TRBV6-5; TRBD1 matches at 10 bases. Germline CDR1 reads MNHEY; CDR2 reads SVGAGI. The V segment lost 4 bases and the J segment 7 bases; nucleotides outside the gene matches: 7. This CDR3 spans 15 amino acids. CDR3 DNA sequence: TGTGCCAGCAGTTCAAGACAGGGGGCTAAGAATGAGCAGTTCTTC. This encodes CASSSRQGAKNEQFF.

This clone was picked up a small number of times. The chain combines TRBV28 with TRBJ1-4, with 7 bases that match TRBD1. Germline assignment: CDR1 MDHEN and CDR2 SYDVKM. The CDR3 has 14 amino acids. The junction had 4 bases not matched to a gene; V was cut back by 6 bases and J by 3 bases. CDR3 loop: CASSYRGSNEKLFF. Here the CDR3 DNA reads TGTGCCAGCAGCTACAGGGGATCTAATGAAAAACTGTTTTTT.

The chain has TRBV29-1 and TRBJ1-2, with D unresolved. The V and J ends lost 7 bases and 4 bases respectively, with 13 bases between them. The CDR3 covers 12 residues. Per germline, CDR1 SQVTM and CDR2 ANQGSEA. CDR3 nucleotide sequence: TGCAGCGCTCCCCGACATCCCTATGGCTACACCTTC. Translating it yields CSAPRHPYGYTF. Variable domain in full (rest from reference TRBV29-1 and TRBJ1-2): SAVISQKPSRDICQRGTSLTIQCQVDSQVTMMFWYRQQPGQSLTLIATANQGSEATYESGFVIDKFPISRPNLTFSTLTVSNMSPEDSSIYLCSAPRHPYGYTFGSGTRLTVV.

This clone appeared a single time. The chain recombines TRBV7-2 with TRBJ2-5, with a tentative D call TRBD2 (6 bases). Germline CDR1 and CDR2: SGHTA and FQGNSA. The CDR3 has 14 amino acids. V dropped 4 bases and J dropped 4 bases, with 13 bases sitting between them. The CDR3 DNA sequence: TGTGCCAGCAGCTCGACTAGGCATTCAGAGACCCAGTACTTC. It translates to CASSSTRHSETQYF.

The chain uses TRBV6-2 or TRBV6-3 and TRBJ2-3; TRBD2 matches at 10 bases. The CDR3 has 19 residues. Germline CDR1 MNHEY, CDR2 SVGEGT. Trimming at V came to 1 base and at J to 1 base, leaving 11 bases not matched to a gene. The CDR3 spells CASSYFPSSGRLGTDTQYF. The CDR3 DNA is TGTGCCAGCAGTTACTTCCCCTCTAGCGGGAGACTCGGCACAGATACGCAGTATTTT.

The chain links TRBV6-2 or TRBV6-3 to TRBJ1-6; D perhaps matches TRBD1 (5 bases). V shed 2 bases and J shed 7 bases, with 9 bases lying between them. CDR1 and CDR2 (germline): MNHEY, SVGEGT. CDR3 size: 14 residues. This chain's CDR3 is CASSYRGGNSPLHF. CDR3 bases: TGTGCCAGCAGTTACAGGGGCGGAAATTCACCCCTCCACTTT.

This chain links TRBV11-3 with TRBJ2-1; 10 bases agree with TRBD1. Losses at the gene ends were 4 bases for V and 2 bases for J; bases not matched to a gene: 8. CDR3 size: 17 residues. Germline values: CDR1 SGHNT, CDR2 YENEEA. For the CDR3, the DNA is TGTGCCAGCAGCTCCCGACAGGGGGCGCCTACCTACAATGAGCAGTTCTTC. Translating gives CASSSRQGAPTYNEQFF.

The rearrangement uses TRBV9 and TRBJ2-1, with D possibly TRBD2 on 6 matching bases. Deletions cut 7 bases from V and 3 bases from J, with 14 bases between. The CDR3 totals 14 residues. CDR1 SGDLS and CDR2 YYNGEE come from the germline V gene. Here the CDR3 reads CASGPGGFYNEQFF. The DNA of the CDR3 is TGTGCCAGCGGCCCCGGAGGGTTCTACAATGAGCAGTTCTTC.

This clone came up a few times. V and J are TRBV9 and TRBJ1-4, with a possible D match to TRBD1 (5 bases). In germline, CDR1 is SGDLS, CDR2 YYNGEE. The ends were cut back, 3 bases at V and 7 bases at J, with 7 bases in the middle. The CDR3 is made up of 12 amino acids. The CDR3 region is CASSARGEKLFF. CDR3 coding DNA: TGTGCCAGCAGCGCAAGGGGTGAAAAACTGTTTTTT.

This rearrangement joins TRBV29-1 to TRBJ1-1, with TRBD1 as a possible D gene (5 bases). The germline V gene has CDR1 SQVTM and CDR2 ANQGSEA. V lost 4 bases, J lost 3 bases, and 9 bases lay in between. CDR3 length: 12 amino acids. Written as DNA, the CDR3 is TGCAGCGTTGCAGCAGGGTACACTGAAGCTTTCTTT. It codes for CSVAAGYTEAFF.

The chain combines TRBV5-1 with TRBJ2-6, with TRBD1 as a possible D gene (5 bases). The CDR3 totals 18 residues. Germline CDR1 is SGHRS and CDR2 is YFSETQ. The V end lost 5 bases, the J end lost 0 bases, and 18 bases lay between the germline ends. CDR3 loop: CASSSFAGIGSGANVLTF. The DNA of the CDR3 is TGCGCCAGCAGTTCGTTTGCAGGGATCGGCTCTGGGGCCAACGTCCTGACTTTC.

V usage is TRBV5-1 and J usage is TRBJ2-3; D might be TRBD1 (5 bases). Germline V gene lookup returns CDR1 SGHRS and CDR2 YFSETQ. The CDR3 runs to 14 residues. V lost 0 bases, J lost 5 bases, and 10 bases lay in between. The CDR3 DNA is TGCGCCAGCAGCTTGGGGGGAAGGGGAGATACGCAGTATTTT. Its translation: CASSLGGRGDTQYF.

The chain recombines TRBV12-3 or TRBV12-4 with TRBJ2-5; no firm D call. This CDR3 region has 12 residues. V lost 2 bases, J lost 5 bases, and 6 bases lay in between. The CDR3 DNA reads TGTGCCAGCAGTTTACGGCGGGAGACCCAGTACTTC. This codes for CASSLRRETQYF.

The genes are TRBV4-2 and TRBJ2-5; D gene uncertain. Germline lookup yields CDR1 LGHNA and CDR2 YNFKEQ. V lost 2 bases and J lost 3, with 7 bases in between. The CDR3 length is 13 residues. CDR3 bases: TGTGCCAGCAGCCAAAAGCTAGAAGAGACCCAGTACTTC. Its translation is CASSQKLEETQYF.

J is TRBJ1-2 and V is TRBV2; D might be TRBD1 (6 bases). V lost 5 bases, J lost 4 bases, and 11 bases lay in between. Germline V CDR1 and CDR2: SNHLY, FYNNEI. The CDR3 length is 13 residues. CDR3 in DNA: TGTGCCAGCAGTCCAGGGGTTGGCTATGGCTACACCTTC. This encodes CASSPGVGYGYTF.

V and J are TRBV18 and TRBJ2-1; 10 bases match TRBD1. The CDR3 is 15 amino acids. CDR1 is KGHSH, CDR2 LQKENI, per germline. The trim removed 3 bases at V and 6 bases at J, leaving 5 bases unmatched. CDR3 in amino acids: CASSPSRTGGNEQFF. The CDR3 DNA reads as TGTGCCAGCTCACCGAGCCGGACAGGGGGCAATGAGCAGTTCTTC.